This T cell receptor (beta chain) was retrieved from a study of blood T cell repertoires in COVID-19. At the level of the study: Sample material is recorded as cDNA or gDNA derived from T cells, B-cell-depleted T cells, or PBMCs.

Methods used by the authors: Amplification of reference gene primers provided the estimated nucleated cell counts. Method: immunoSEQ multiplex PCR; TCRdb's copy keeps in-frame clones and lacks some. That table supplies the V and J calls and clone size; D and trimming were determined from the DNA. The data show 200,000 to 250,000 clones, with around 83% seen just once and 8% to 9% held by the top ten. The clonotype originates from a woman of 80 years or more with COVID-19, enrolled during active disease. Sequencing input: peripheral blood.

CDR3 coding DNA: TGCGCCAGCAGCTTGACTAGCGGCTACTCCTACAATGAGCAGTTCTTC. Amino acids: CASSLTSGYSYNEQFF. V gene TRBV5-1 combines with J gene TRBJ2-1; 8 positions match TRBD2. J was trimmed by 0 bases and V by 1 base; bases with no gene match: 3. The CDR3 has 16 residues. The germline gives CDR1 SGHRS, CDR2 YFSETQ.